This TCR beta chain is from a study of T cell responses to AZD1222 COVID-19 vaccine. Background on the study: Second-dose intervals near 4 or 12 weeks were combined.

Findings and caveats of the study: Seropositive AZD1222 recipients at baseline numbered only 5 to 7.

This CDR3 is built from 13 residues. Germline V gene sequence: CDR1 MNHEY, CDR2 SVGAGI. V lost 6 bases to trimming and J lost 3 bases, with 11 bases between them. TCRdb's table, derived via immunoSEQ multiplex PCR, lists solely in-frame clones and lacks some. The sample comprises some 75,000 clones, roughly 90% of which are singletons, and approximately 10% rests with the top ten. This clone was detected a few times. Its antigen is not identified. The sample in question was peripheral blood, obtained on day 0 of AZD1222 vaccination. The source is an adult in good health. This chain joins TRBV6-5 and TRBJ1-2; the D gene is possibly TRBD1 (5 bases). CDR3 bases: TGTGCCAGCAGACCCGGGACGGACTATGGCTACACCTTC. Its translation is CASRPGTDYGYTF.